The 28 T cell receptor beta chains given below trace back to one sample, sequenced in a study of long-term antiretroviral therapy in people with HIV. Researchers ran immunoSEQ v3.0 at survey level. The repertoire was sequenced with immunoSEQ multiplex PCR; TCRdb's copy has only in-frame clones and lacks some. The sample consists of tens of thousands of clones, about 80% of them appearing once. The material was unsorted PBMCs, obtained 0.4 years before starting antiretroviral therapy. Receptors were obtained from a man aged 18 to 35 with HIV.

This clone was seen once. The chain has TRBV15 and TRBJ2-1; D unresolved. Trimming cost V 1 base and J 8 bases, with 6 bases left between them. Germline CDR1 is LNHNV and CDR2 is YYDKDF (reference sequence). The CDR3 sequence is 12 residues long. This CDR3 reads CATSRVYDEQFF. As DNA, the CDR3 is TGTGCCACCAGCAGAGTGTACGATGAGCAGTTCTTC.

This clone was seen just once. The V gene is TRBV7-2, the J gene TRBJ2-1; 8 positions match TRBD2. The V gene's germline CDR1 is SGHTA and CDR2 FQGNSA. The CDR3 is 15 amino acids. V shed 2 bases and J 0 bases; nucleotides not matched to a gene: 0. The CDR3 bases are TGTGCCAGCAGCTTAAGCGGGAGCTCCTACAATGAGCAGTTCTTC. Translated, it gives CASSLSGSSYNEQFF.

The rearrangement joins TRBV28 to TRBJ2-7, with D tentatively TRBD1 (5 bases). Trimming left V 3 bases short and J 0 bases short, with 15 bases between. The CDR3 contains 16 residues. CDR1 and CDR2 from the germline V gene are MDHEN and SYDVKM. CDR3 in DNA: TGTGCCAGCAGTTTTCCTGACAGACGGACCTCCTACGAGCAGTACTTC. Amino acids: CASSFPDRRTSYEQYF.

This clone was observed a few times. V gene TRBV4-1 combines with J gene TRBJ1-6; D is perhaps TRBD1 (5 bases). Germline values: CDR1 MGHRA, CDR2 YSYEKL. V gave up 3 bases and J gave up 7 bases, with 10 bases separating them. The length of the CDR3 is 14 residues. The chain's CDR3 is CASSHAGRNSPLHF. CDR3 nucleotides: TGCGCCAGCAGCCATGCAGGGAGGAATTCACCCCTCCACTTT.

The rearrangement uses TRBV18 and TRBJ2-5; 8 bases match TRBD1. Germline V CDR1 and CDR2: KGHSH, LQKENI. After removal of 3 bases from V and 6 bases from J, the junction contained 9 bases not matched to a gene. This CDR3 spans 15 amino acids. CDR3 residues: CASSPRSQGGKTQYF. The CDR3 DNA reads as TGTGCCAGCTCACCGAGATCACAGGGGGGCAAGACCCAGTACTTC.

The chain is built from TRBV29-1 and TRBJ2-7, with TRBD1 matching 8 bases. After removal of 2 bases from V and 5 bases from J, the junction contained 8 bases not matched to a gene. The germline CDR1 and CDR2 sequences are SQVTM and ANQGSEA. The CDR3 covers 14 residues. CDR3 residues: CSVESDRDNNEQYF. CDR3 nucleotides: TGCAGCGTTGAATCGGACAGGGATAACAACGAGCAGTACTTC.

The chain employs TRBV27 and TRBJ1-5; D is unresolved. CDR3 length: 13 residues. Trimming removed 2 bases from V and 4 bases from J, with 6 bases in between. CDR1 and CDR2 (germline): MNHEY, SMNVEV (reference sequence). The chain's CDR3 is CASSLGPNQPQHF. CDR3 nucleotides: TGTGCCAGCAGTTTAGGGCCTAATCAGCCCCAGCATTTT.

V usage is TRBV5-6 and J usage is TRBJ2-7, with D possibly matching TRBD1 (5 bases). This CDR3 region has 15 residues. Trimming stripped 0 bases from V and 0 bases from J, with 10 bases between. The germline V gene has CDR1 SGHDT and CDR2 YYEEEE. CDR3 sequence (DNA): TGTGCCAGCAGCTTGGTGGGGCAAAGCTCCTACGAGCAGTACTTC. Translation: CASSLVGQSSYEQYF. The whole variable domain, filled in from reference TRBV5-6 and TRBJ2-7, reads DAGVTQSPTHLIKTRGQQVTLRCSPKSGHDTVSWYQQALGQGPQFIFQYYEEEERQRGNFPDRFSGHQFPNYSSELNVNALLLGDSALYLCASSLVGQSSYEQYFGPGTRLTVT.

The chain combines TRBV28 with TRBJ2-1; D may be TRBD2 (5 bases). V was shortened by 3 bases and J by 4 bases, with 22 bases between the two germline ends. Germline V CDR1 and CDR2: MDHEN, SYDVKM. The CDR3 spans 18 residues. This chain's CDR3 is CASSFIFRRSGPYNEQFF. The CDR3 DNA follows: TGTGCCAGCAGTTTTATTTTTCGACGGAGCGGACCATACAATGAGCAGTTCTTC.

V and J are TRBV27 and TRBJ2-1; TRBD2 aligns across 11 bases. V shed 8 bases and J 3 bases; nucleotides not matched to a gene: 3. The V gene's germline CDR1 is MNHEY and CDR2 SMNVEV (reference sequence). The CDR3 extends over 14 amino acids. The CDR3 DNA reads TGTGCCAGCTCAACTAGCGGGAGCTACAATGAGCAGTTCTTC. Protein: CASSTSGSYNEQFF.

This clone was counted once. DNA for the CDR3: TGTGCCAGCGGGGGCTCCTACGAGCAGTACTTC. It specifies CASGGSYEQYF. The chain uses TRBV27 and TRBJ2-5; D tentatively reads TRBD1 or TRBD2 (5 bases each). The closer fit of TRBJ2-7 to the DNA end suggests the J call may be wrong. Looked up from germline, CDR1 is MNHEY and CDR2 is SMNVEV (reference sequence). The CDR3 is 11 residues long.

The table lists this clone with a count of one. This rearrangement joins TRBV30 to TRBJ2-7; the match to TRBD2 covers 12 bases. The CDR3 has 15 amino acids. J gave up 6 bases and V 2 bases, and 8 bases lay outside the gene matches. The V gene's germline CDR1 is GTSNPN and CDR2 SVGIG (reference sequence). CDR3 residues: CAWSPTSGRIGEQYF. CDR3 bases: TGTGCCTGGAGTCCGACTAGCGGGAGAATCGGCGAGCAGTACTTC.

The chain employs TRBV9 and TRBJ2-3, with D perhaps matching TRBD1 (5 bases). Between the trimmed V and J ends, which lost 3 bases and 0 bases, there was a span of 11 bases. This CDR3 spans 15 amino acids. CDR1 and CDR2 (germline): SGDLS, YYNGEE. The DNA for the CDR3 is TGTGCCAGCAGCGCGACAGTATCTAGCACAGATACGCAGTATTTT. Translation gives CASSATVSSTDTQYF.

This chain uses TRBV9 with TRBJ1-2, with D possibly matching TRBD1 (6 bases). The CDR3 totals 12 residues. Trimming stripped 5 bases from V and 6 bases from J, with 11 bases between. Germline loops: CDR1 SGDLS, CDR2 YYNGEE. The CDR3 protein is CASRGAGDGYTF. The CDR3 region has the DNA TGTGCCAGCAGGGGAGCAGGGGATGGCTACACCTTC.

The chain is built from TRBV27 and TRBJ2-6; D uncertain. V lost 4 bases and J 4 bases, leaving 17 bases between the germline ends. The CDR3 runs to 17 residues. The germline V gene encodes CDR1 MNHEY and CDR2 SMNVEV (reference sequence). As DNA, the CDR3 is TGTGCCAGCAGTTCGTTGTCGGGCCCCCGCGGGGCCAACGTCCTGACTTTC. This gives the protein CASSSLSGPRGANVLTF.

The CDR3 nucleotides are TGTGCCAGCAGCACCCGACAGGCGGGTGGCTACACCTTC. This sequence encodes CASSTRQAGGYTF. The chain carries TRBV5-5 and TRBJ1-2, with D possibly being TRBD1 (6 bases). This CDR3 has 13 amino acids. Germline V gives CDR1 SGHKS, CDR2 YYEKEE (reference sequence). Trimming left V 4 bases short and J 7 bases short, with 14 bases between.

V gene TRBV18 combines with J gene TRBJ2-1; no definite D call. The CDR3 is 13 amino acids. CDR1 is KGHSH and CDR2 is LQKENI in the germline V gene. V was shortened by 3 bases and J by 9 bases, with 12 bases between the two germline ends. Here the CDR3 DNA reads TGTGCCAGCTCACCCGGACCTCGCGGTGAGCAGTTCTTC. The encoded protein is CASSPGPRGEQFF. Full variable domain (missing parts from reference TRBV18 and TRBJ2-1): NAGVMQNPRHLVRRRGQEARLRCSPMKGHSHVYWYRQLPEEGLKFMVYLQKENIIDESGMPKERFSAEFPKEGPSILRIQQVVRGDSAAYFCASSPGPRGEQFFGPGTRLTVL.

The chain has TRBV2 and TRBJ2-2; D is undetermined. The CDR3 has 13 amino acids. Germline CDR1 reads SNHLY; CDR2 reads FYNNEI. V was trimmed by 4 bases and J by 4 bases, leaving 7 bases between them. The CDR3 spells CASSVEATGELFF. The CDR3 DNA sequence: TGTGCCAGCAGTGTAGAGGCCACCGGGGAGCTGTTTTTT.

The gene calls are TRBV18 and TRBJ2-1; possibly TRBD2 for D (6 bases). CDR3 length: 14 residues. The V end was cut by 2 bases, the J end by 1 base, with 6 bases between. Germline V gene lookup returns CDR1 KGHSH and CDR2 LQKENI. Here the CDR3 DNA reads TGTGCCAGCTCACCAGGGGGGTCCTACAATGAGCAGTTCTTC. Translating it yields CASSPGGSYNEQFF.

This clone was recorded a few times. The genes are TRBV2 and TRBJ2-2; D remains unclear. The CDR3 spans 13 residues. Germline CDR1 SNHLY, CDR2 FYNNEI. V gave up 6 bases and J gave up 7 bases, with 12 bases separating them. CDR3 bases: TGTGCCAGCAGCCGCGGACGTAGCGGGGAGCTGTTTTTT. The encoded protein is CASSRGRSGELFF.

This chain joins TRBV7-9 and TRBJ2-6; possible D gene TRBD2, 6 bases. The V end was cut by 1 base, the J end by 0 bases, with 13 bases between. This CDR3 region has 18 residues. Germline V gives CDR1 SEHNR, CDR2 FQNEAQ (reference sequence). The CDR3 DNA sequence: TGTGCCAGCAGCTTAGTGGGGAAGACTAGCTCTGGGGCCAACGTCCTGACTTTC. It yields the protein CASSLVGKTSSGANVLTF. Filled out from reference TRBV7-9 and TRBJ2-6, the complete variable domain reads DTGVSQNPRHKITKRGQNVTFRCDPISEHNRLYWYRQTLGQGPEFLTYFQNEAQLEKSRLLSDRFSAERPKGSFSTLEIQRTEQGDSAMYLCASSLVGKTSSGANVLTFGAGSRLTVL.

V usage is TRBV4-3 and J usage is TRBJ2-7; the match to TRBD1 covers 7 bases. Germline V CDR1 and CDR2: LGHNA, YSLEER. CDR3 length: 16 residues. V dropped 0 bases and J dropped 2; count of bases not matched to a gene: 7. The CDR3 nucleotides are TGCGCCAGCAGCCAAGAGATATTGGGACAGCCCTACGAGCAGTACTTC. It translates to CASSQEILGQPYEQYF.

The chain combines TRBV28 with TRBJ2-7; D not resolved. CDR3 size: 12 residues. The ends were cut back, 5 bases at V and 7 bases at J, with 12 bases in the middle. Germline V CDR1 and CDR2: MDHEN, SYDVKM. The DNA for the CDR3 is TGTGCCAGCAGTATACTCCAGCAGGAGCAGTACTTC. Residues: CASSILQQEQYF.

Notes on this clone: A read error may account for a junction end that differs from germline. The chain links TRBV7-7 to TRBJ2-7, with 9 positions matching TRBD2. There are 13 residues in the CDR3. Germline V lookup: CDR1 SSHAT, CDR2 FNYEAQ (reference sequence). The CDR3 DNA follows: TGTGCTAGCAGCTTTCGGCTAGCGGGGGAGCAGTACTTC. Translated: CASSFRLAGEQYF.

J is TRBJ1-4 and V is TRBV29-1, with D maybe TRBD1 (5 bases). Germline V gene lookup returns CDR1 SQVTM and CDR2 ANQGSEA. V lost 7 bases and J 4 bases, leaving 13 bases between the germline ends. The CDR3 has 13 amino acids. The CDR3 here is CSAAGTYNEKLFF. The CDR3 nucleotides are TGCAGCGCAGCCGGGACCTATAATGAAAAACTGTTTTTT.

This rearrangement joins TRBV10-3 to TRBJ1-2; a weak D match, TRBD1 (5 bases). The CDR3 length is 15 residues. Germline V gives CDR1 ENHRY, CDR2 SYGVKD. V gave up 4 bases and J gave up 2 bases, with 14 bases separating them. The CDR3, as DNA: TGTGCCATCAGTGCGACTGGGGGAGAGAACTATGGCTACACCTTC. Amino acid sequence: CAISATGGENYGYTF.

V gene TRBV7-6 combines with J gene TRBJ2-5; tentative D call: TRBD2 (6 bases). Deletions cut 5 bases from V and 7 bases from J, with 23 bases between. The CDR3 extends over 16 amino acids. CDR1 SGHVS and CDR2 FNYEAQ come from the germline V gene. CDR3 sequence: CASSPSVQGMGGTQYF. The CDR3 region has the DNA TGTGCCAGCAGCCCGTCCGTCCAGGGTATGGGGGGGACCCAGTACTTC.

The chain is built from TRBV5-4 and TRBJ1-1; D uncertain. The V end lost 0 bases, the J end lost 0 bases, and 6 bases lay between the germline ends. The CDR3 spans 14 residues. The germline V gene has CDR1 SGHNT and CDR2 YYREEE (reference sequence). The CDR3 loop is CASSLDRMNTEAFF. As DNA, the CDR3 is TGTGCCAGCAGCTTGGACAGAATGAACACTGAAGCTTTCTTT.